Shown below are 25 T cell receptor beta chains from a single sample sequenced in a study of early T cells in non-severe SARS-CoV-2 infection. TCRdb independently ran MiXCR on the 5' RACE reads; one entry per CDR3 protein. Of more than 60,000 distinct CDR3 sequences in the sample, about 13% are singletons; the top ten hold about 8%. Material: whole blood. The receptors shown here come from an adult who was a healthcare worker with PCR-confirmed SARS-CoV-2 infection or an uninfected control (not recorded which).

This clonotype was counted between two and nine times. This chain links TRBV20-1 with TRBJ2-1, with unresolved D. The ends were cut back, 6 bases at V and 9 bases at J, with 15 bases in the middle. CDR1 and CDR2 from the germline V gene are DFQATT and SNEGSKA (reference sequence). The CDR3 is 12 amino acids. The CDR3 region is CSARHRAVEQFF. The CDR3 DNA reads as TGCAGTGCGAGGCACAGAGCCGTTGAGCAGTTCTTC.

This clonotype was counted between two and nine times. The chain recombines TRBV19 with TRBJ1-2; 7 bases agree with TRBD1. CDR1 and CDR2 (germline): LNHDA, SQIVND (reference sequence). This CDR3 has 12 amino acids. V trimming: 10 bases; J trimming: 6 bases; junction bases outside the gene matches: 8. The CDR3 region is CAIGRGQHGYTF. The DNA of the CDR3 is TGTGCCATCGGGAGGGGACAGCATGGCTACACCTTC.

The V gene is TRBV4-3, the J gene TRBJ1-6, with D unclear. Germline CDR1 is LGHNA and CDR2 is YSLEER. The CDR3 runs 15 residues. V was clipped by 4 bases and J by 4 bases, with 11 bases between them. DNA of the CDR3: TGCGCCAGCAGCCCGGGAGGGCTATATAATTCACCCCTCCACTTT. It is translated as CASSPGGLYNSPLHF.

This clonotype was observed at least ten times. The chain joins TRBV24-1 to TRBJ2-3, with 10 bases identical to TRBD1. The CDR3 is made up of 12 amino acids. V was clipped by 7 bases and J by 11 bases; unmatched bases: 5. Germline assignment: CDR1 KGHDR and CDR2 SFDVKD. The CDR3 coding sequence is TGTGCCACCAGGGACAGGGGGATTGAGCAGTATTTT. Translating it yields CATRDRGIEQYF.

This clonotype was counted between two and nine times. Here the CDR3 reads CASSIGAGGPLANEQFF. The CDR3 DNA reads TGTGCCAGTAGTATAGGAGCGGGAGGGCCTTTGGCCAATGAGCAGTTCTTC. The chain is built from TRBV19 and TRBJ2-1; TRBD2 matches 10 bases. CDR1 and CDR2 from the germline V gene are LNHDA and SQIVND (reference sequence). The CDR3 consists of 17 residues. The J segment lost 6 bases and the V segment lost 1 base, leaving 9 bases of the junction unmatched.

This clonotype was detected only a few times. The chain links TRBV6-1 to TRBJ1-2; tentative D call: TRBD1 (5 bases). The CDR3 has 14 amino acids. CDR1 is MNHNS and CDR2 is SASEGT in the germline V gene. The V end was cut by 9 bases, the J end by 0 bases, with 14 bases between. CDR3 sequence: CASDRDRPNYGYTF. CDR3 nucleotides: TGTGCCAGTGACCGGGACCGTCCTAACTATGGCTACACCTTC.

This clonotype was seen many times. CDR3 region: CASSYSEGAGEQYF. DNA for the CDR3: TGTGCCAGCAGTTACTCGGAGGGGGCCGGCGAGCAGTACTTC. V and J are TRBV6-6 and TRBJ2-7; possibly TRBD1 for D (7 bases). The CDR3 extends over 14 amino acids. The germline V and J ends were trimmed by 0 bases and 6 bases, with 12 bases remaining between them. Germline V CDR1 and CDR2: MNHNY, SVGAGI (reference sequence).

This chain links TRBV7-2 with TRBJ2-1; D remains ambiguous. Germline values: CDR1 SGHTA, CDR2 FQGNSA. The CDR3 covers 15 residues. V lost 4 bases, J lost 2 bases, and 12 bases lay in between. The CDR3 bases are TGTGCCAGCAGCTCCGGGTTAGCACCCTACAATGAGCAGTTCTTC. The encoded protein is CASSSGLAPYNEQFF.

The chain uses TRBV13 and TRBJ2-1; possible D gene TRBD2, 6 bases. Per germline, CDR1 PRHDT and CDR2 FYEKMQ (reference sequence). CDR3 length equals 13 residues. Trimming took 5 bases from V and 7 from J, leaving 12 bases between them. The CDR3 DNA reads TGTGCCAGCAGCCCGGGACTCGGAAATGAGCAGTTCTTC. This sequence encodes CASSPGLGNEQFF.

This clonotype was recorded at least ten times. This sequence joins TRBV2 and TRBJ2-5; D ambiguous. The germline V gene has CDR1 SNHLY and CDR2 FYNNEI. The CDR3 length is 14 residues. With 1 base removed from V and 6 bases from J, the gap between germline ends came to 12 bases. CDR3 nucleotides: TGTGCCAGCAGTGAAGACCTCTCAATCCAGACCCAGTACTTC. Translation gives CASSEDLSIQTQYF.

This chain uses TRBV7-3 with TRBJ2-2; D perhaps matches TRBD2 (5 bases). Germline V gene lookup returns CDR1 SGHTA and CDR2 FQGTGA. The CDR3 length is 13 residues. V shed 2 bases and J shed 6 bases, with 7 bases lying between them. This chain's CDR3 is CASSLGGSGELFF. CDR3 in DNA: TGTGCCAGCAGCTTAGGCGGGTCCGGGGAGCTGTTTTTT.

The gene calls are TRBV7-9 and TRBJ1-4; no clear D. The germline V and J ends were trimmed by 5 bases and 1 base, with 8 bases remaining between them. CDR3 length: 14 amino acids. Looked up from germline, CDR1 is SEHNR and CDR2 is FQNEAQ (reference sequence). The CDR3 nucleotides read TGTGCCAGCAGCCGACGGTTAACTAATGAAAAACTGTTTTTT. Its protein product is CASSRRLTNEKLFF.

This clonotype turned up a few times. The gene calls are TRBV29-1 and TRBJ2-5, with D perhaps matching TRBD1 (5 bases). This CDR3 is 13 amino acids long. CDR1 SQVTM and CDR2 ANQGSEA come from the germline V gene. V lost 5 bases, J lost 4 bases, and 14 bases lay in between. The DNA for the CDR3 is TGCAGCGTTTTGGGGCAGGGCATAGAGACCCAGTACTTC. Encoded protein: CSVLGQGIETQYF.

This clonotype was seen a handful of times. This chain connects TRBV12-3 or TRBV12-4 to TRBJ2-7; 7 bases map to TRBD2. This CDR3 has 14 amino acids. V was pared by 3 bases and J by 7 bases, with 9 bases of the junction left unmatched. The CDR3 sequence is CASSLGVVAGEQYF. CDR3 nucleotides: TGTGCCAGCAGTTTGGGGGTTGTAGCGGGTGAGCAGTACTTC.

This clonotype was found a few times. The V and J genes are TRBV4-1 and TRBJ2-2, with TRBD2 as a possible D gene (5 bases). CDR1 is MGHRA, CDR2 YSYEKL, per germline. Trimming pared 0 bases from V and 2 bases from J, leaving 22 bases between. The CDR3 totals 20 residues. The CDR3, as DNA: TGCGCCAGCAGCCAAGATTTGGAGGCACGTCCGCTTATCAACACCGGGGAGCTGTTTTTT. This codes for CASSQDLEARPLINTGELFF.

Many counts were recorded for this clonotype. The V gene is TRBV28, the J gene TRBJ2-7, with 8 bases fitting TRBD1. Trimming took 3 bases from V and 0 from J; bases not matched to a gene: 7. The CDR3 extends over 16 amino acids. CDR1 is MDHEN and CDR2 is SYDVKM in the germline V gene. The CDR3 region has the DNA TGTGCCAGCAGTTTCCGGACAGGGACCCCCTCCTACGAGCAGTACTTC. This encodes CASSFRTGTPSYEQYF.

This clonotype was counted between two and nine times. The chain combines TRBV20-1 with TRBJ2-3; D gene unclear. Between the trimmed V and J ends, which lost 1 base and 1 base, there was a span of 12 bases. The CDR3 contains 15 residues. CDR1 and CDR2 (germline): DFQATT, SNEGSKA (reference sequence). The CDR3 sequence: CSARGVAHRTDTQYF. CDR3 bases: TGCAGTGCTAGAGGGGTAGCCCACCGCACAGATACGCAGTATTTT.

This chain joins TRBV9 and TRBJ2-7; 8 bases agree with TRBD2. Germline V gene lookup returns CDR1 SGDLS and CDR2 YYNGEE. The CDR3 covers 16 residues. V dropped 2 bases and J dropped 1; count of bases not matched to a gene: 8. CDR3 amino acids: CASSVGGTSLSYEQYF. In nucleotides, the CDR3 is TGTGCCAGCAGCGTGGGAGGGACTAGTCTTTCCTACGAGCAGTACTTC.

The chain carries TRBV9 and TRBJ2-3; 10 bases fit TRBD2. The CDR3 is 16 amino acids. Looked up from germline, CDR1 is SGDLS and CDR2 is YYNGEE. The V gene end was trimmed by 0 bases and the J gene end by 3 bases; junction bases not matched to a gene: 4. In nucleotides, the CDR3 is TGTGCCAGCAGCGTAGGCGCTAGCGGGAGTACAGATACGCAGTATTTT. It specifies CASSVGASGSTDTQYF.

This clonotype was observed many times. The DNA of the CDR3 is TGTGCCAGCAGTTACTTGGCTGAAGCTTTCTTT. Amino acid sequence: CASSYLAEAFF. J is TRBJ1-1 and V is TRBV6-2 or TRBV6-3, with D uncertain. The length of the CDR3 is 11 residues. Germline V gives CDR1 MNHEY, CDR2 SVGEGT. V lost 1 base, J lost 6 bases, and 3 bases lay in between.

The chain combines TRBV28 with TRBJ2-1; D remains ambiguous. Trimming pared 2 bases from V and 4 bases from J, leaving 3 bases between. The germline V gene encodes CDR1 MDHEN and CDR2 SYDVKM. This CDR3 comprises 12 residues. The DNA for the CDR3 is TGTGCCAGCAGTTTAGCTTACAATGAGCAGTTCTTC. Its translation is CASSLAYNEQFF.

This clonotype was observed a few times. The CDR3 loop reads CASSLQVAGANVLTF. For the CDR3, the DNA is TGTGCCAGCTCACTCCAGGTCGCTGGGGCCAACGTCCTGACTTTC. This chain uses TRBV18 with TRBJ2-6; D uncertain. The CDR3 extends over 15 amino acids. Germline CDR1 KGHSH, CDR2 LQKENI. The V gene lost 4 bases and the J gene lost 2 bases, with 9 bases spanning the gap.

This clonotype was seen ten or more times. The chain employs TRBV28 and TRBJ1-4; TRBD1 aligns across 7 bases. The CDR3 totals 14 residues. V trimming: 6 bases; J trimming: 3 bases; junction bases outside the gene matches: 4. The germline V gene has CDR1 MDHEN and CDR2 SYDVKM. In DNA, the CDR3 is TGTGCCAGCAGAAAGGGGGCTGCTAATGAAAAACTGTTTTTT. Protein product: CASRKGAANEKLFF.

This clonotype was seen repeatedly, ten times or more. This sequence joins TRBV6-1 and TRBJ2-4, with no clear D. The CDR3 sequence is 13 residues long. Looked up from germline, CDR1 is MNHNS and CDR2 is SASEGT. V lost 0 bases and J lost 10, with 10 bases in between. The CDR3 reads CASSEAGTGIQYF. CDR3 sequence (DNA): TGTGCCAGCAGTGAAGCGGGAACGGGTATTCAGTACTTC.

This clonotype was recorded at least ten times. The V gene is TRBV6-1, the J gene TRBJ1-5, with D unresolved. Germline V gene sequence: CDR1 MNHNS, CDR2 SASEGT. The CDR3 has 14 residues. Trimming pared 2 bases from V and 7 bases from J, leaving 12 bases between. The DNA for the CDR3 is TGTGCCAGCAGTGAACCGGGGTACGGCCAGCCCCAGCATTTT. Protein: CASSEPGYGQPQHF.